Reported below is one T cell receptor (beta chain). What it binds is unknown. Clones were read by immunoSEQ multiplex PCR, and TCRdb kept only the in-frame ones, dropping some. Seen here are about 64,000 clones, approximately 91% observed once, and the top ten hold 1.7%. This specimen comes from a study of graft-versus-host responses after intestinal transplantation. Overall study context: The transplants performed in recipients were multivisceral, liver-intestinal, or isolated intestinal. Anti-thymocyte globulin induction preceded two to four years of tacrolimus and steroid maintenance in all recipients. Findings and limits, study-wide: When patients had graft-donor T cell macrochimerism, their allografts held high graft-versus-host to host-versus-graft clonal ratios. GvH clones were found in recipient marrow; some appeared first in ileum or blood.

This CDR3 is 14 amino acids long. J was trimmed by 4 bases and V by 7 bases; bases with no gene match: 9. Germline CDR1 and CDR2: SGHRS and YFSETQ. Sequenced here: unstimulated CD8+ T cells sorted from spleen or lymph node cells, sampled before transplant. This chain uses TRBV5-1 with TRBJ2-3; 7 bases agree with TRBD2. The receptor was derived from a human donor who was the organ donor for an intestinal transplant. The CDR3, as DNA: TGCGCCAGCCCCCTGGGAGGGCCCGCAGATACGCAGTATTTT. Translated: CASPLGGPADTQYF.